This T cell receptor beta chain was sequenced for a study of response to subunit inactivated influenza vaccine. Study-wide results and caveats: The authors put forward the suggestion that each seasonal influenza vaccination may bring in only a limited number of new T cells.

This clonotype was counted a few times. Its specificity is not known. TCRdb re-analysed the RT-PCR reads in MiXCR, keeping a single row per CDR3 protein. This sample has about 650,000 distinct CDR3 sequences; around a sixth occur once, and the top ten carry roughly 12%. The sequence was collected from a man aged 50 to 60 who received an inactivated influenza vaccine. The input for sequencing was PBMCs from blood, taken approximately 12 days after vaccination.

CDR3 amino acids: CASSERGNTQYF. The CDR3 DNA reads as TGTGCCAGCAGTGAGCGGGGAAATACGCAGTATTTT. This chain uses TRBV2 with TRBJ2-3; possible D gene TRBD2, 6 bases. Germline-derived CDR1 and CDR2 are SNHLY and FYNNEI. Deletions cut 3 bases from V and 7 bases from J, with 8 bases between. The CDR3 is 12 residues long. The variable domain in full, with the rest retrieved from reference TRBV2 and TRBJ2-3, is EPEVTQTPSHQVTQMGQEVILRCVPISNHLYFYWYRQILGQKVEFLVSFYNNEISEKSEIFDDQFSVERPDGSNFTLKIRSTKLEDSAMYFCASSERGNTQYFGPGTRLTVL.